This T cell receptor (beta chain) is from a study of vaccination and CD4 T cells after COVID-19. Study background: Post-vaccine specimens were obtained a median about 73 days after dose two (range 14 to 241). Overlapping spike peptides served as the stimulus for the cells. These peptides came from SARS-CoV-2 and from the common cold coronaviruses HCoV-NL63, HCoV-OC43 and HCoV-229E.

Per germline, CDR1 SEHNR and CDR2 FQNEAQ (reference sequence). V lost 3 bases and J lost 2, with 7 bases in between. The CDR3 extends over 13 amino acids. In its sample, this clonotype was seen a few times. The antigen is undetermined. The time point was: late sampling 161 to 241 days after vaccination in a few convalescent patients. The treatment: roughly nine-day PBMC culture with coronavirus spike peptide pools or control peptides (ViraFEST assay). ViraFEST grew antigen-specific T cells using peptide pools, then sequenced TCRs. Cultures used roughly 2.1 million PBMCs per well, 10 IU/ml IL-2 and approximately 10 ug/ml peptides. Oncomine TCR Beta short-read sequencing was applied to DNA from cultured CD4+ T cells. Via MiXCR, TCRdb re-called the PCR reads, giving one row per CDR3 protein. This sample has around 20,000 distinct CDR3 sequences; approximately 38% occur once, and the top ten carry about 27%.

The genes are TRBV7-9 and TRBJ1-2, with a tentative D call TRBD1 (5 bases). The material was CD4+ T cells from blood, cultured in vitro, obtained about 7 months after SARS-CoV-2 vaccination. This TCR derives from a human donor who had recovered from COVID-19. DNA of the CDR3: TGTGCCAGCAGCTTGGGGCACAACTATGGCTACACCTTC. It translates to CASSLGHNYGYTF.